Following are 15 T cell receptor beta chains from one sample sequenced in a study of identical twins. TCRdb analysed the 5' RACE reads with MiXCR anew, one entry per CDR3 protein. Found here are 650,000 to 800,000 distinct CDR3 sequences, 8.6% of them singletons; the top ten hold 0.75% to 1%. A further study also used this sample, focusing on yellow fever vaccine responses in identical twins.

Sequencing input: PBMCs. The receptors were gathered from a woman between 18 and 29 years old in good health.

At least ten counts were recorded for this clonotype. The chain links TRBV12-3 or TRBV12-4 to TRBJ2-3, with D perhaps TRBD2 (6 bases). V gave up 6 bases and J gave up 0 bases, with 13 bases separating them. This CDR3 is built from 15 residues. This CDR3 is CASSNGRGSTDTQYF. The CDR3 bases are TGTGCCAGCAGCAATGGGCGGGGCAGCACAGATACGCAGTATTTT.

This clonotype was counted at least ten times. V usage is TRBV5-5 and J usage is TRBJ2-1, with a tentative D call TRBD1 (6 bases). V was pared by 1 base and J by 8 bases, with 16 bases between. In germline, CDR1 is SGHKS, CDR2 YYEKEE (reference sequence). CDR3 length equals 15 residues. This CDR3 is CASSLLWTDGDEQFF. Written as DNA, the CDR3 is TGTGCCAGCAGCTTGCTATGGACAGACGGGGATGAGCAGTTCTTC.

CDR3 nucleotide sequence: TGTGCCAGCAGCTTAGCGCCTAGCGGGAGGCCTGGGACAGATACGCAGTATTTT. Amino acids: CASSLAPSGRPGTDTQYF. The chain links TRBV7-2 to TRBJ2-3; 11 bases are a match to TRBD2. In germline, CDR1 is SGHTA, CDR2 FQGNSA. With 0 bases clipped from V and 3 bases from J, the junction kept 8 bases outside the gene matches. The CDR3 contains 18 residues.

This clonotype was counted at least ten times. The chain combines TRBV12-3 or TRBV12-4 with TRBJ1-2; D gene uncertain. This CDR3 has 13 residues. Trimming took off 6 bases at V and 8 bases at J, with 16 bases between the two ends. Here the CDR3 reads CASSSRHLLGYTF. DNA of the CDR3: TGTGCCAGCAGCAGTCGACACCTTCTGGGCTACACCTTC.

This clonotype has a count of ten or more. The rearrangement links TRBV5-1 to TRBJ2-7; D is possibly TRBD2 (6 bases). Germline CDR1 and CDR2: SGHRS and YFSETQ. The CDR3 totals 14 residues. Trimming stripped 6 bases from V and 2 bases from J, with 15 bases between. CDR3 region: CASNGGGKTYEQYF. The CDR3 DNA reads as TGCGCCAGCAACGGCGGCGGGAAGACCTACGAGCAGTACTTC.

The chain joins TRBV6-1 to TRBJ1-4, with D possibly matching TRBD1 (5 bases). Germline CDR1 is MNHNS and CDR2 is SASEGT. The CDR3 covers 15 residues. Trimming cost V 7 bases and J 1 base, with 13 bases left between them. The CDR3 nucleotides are TGTGCCAGCAAGCCCTGGGGGGGAACTAATGAAAAACTGTTTTTT. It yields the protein CASKPWGGTNEKLFF.

CDR3: CSARANARGTDTQYF. The DNA of the CDR3 is TGCAGTGCTAGAGCTAATGCCAGGGGGACAGATACGCAGTATTTT. The chain recombines TRBV20-1 with TRBJ2-3; 7 bases match TRBD1. In germline, CDR1 is DFQATT, CDR2 SNEGSKA (reference sequence). This CDR3 contains 15 residues. V dropped 1 base and J dropped 3; count of bases not matched to a gene: 7.

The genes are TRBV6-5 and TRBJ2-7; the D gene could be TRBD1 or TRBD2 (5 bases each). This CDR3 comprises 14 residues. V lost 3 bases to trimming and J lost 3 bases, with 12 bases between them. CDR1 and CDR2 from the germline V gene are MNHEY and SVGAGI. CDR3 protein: CASSYRDGVYEQYF. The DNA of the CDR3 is TGTGCCAGCAGTTATCGGGACGGGGTCTACGAGCAGTACTTC.

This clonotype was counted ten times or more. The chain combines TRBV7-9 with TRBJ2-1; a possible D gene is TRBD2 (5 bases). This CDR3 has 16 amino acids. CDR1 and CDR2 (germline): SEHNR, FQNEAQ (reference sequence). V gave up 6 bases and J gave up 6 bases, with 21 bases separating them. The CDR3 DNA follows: TGTGCCAGCAGTTCCAAGGGCAGTAAGGGAGCCAATGAGCAGTTCTTC. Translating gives CASSSKGSKGANEQFF.

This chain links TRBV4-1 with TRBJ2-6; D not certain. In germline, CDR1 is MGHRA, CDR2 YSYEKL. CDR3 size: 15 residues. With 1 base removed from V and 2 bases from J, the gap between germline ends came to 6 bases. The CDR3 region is CASSQVRPGANVLTF. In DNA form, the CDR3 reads TGCGCCAGCAGCCAAGTGAGACCTGGGGCCAACGTCCTGACTTTC.

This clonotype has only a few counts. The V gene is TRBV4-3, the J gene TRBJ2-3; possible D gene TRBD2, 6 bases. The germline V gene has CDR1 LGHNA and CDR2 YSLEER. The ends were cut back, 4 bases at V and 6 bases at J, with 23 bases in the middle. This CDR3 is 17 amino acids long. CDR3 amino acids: CASSRPLRERGVDTQYF. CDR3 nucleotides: TGCGCCAGCAGCCGACCCCTCCGTGAGCGCGGGGTGGATACGCAGTATTTT.

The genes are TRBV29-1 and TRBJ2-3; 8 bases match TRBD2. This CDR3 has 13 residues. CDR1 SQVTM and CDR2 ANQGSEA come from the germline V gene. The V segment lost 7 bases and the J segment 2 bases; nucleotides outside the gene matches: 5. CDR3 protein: CSEVAGNTDTQYF. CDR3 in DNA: TGCAGCGAAGTAGCGGGGAACACAGATACGCAGTATTTT.

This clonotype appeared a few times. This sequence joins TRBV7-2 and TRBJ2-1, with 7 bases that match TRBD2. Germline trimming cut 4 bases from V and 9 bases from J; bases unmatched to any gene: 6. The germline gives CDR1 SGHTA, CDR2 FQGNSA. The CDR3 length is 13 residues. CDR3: CASSSGLEGEQFF. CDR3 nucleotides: TGTGCCAGCAGCTCCGGACTAGAGGGTGAGCAGTTCTTC.

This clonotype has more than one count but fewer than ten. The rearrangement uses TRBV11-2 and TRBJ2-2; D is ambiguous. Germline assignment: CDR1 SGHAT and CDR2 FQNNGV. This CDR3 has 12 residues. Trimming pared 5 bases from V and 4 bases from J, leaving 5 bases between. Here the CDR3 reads CASSIPTGELFF. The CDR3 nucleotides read TGTGCCAGCAGCATTCCCACCGGGGAGCTGTTTTTT. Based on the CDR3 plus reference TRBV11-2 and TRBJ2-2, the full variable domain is EAGVAQSPRYKIIEKRQSVAFWCNPISGHATLYWYQQILGQGPKLLIQFQNNGVVDDSQLPKDRFSAERLKGVDSTLKIQPAKLEDSAVYLCASSIPTGELFFGEGSRLTVL.

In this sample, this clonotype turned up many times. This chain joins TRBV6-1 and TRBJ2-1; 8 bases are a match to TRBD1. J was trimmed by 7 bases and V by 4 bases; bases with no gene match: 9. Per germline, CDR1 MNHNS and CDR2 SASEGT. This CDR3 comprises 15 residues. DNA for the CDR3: TGTGCCAGCAGTGGGGCCGGGACAGGAAAGAATGAGCAGTTCTTC. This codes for CASSGAGTGKNEQFF.